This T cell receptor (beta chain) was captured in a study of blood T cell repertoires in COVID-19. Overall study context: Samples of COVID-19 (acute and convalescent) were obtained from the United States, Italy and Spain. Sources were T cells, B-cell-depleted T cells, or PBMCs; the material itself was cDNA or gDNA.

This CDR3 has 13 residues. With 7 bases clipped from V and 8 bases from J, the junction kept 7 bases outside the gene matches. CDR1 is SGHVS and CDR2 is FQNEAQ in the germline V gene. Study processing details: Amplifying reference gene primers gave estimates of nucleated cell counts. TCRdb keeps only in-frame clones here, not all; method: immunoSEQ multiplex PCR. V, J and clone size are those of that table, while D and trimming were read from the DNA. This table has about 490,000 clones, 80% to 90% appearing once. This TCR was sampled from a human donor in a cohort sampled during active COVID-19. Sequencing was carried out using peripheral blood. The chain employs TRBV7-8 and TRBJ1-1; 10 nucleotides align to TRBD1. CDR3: CASTGQGPSEAFF. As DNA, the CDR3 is TGTGCCAGCACGGGACAGGGGCCATCGGAAGCTTTCTTT.